Below, 28 T cell receptor beta chains from the same sample are listed, as sequenced in a study of cytomegalovirus exposure and HLA in healthy donors. Primers for the PCR totalled 60 Vbeta and 13 Jbeta. TCRdb's copy holds only in-frame clones and misses some; the assay was immunoSEQ multiplex PCR. The data contain 130,000 to 150,000 clones, 70% to 80% of them singletons. The sequencing sample was made of PBMCs. The receptors originated from a female donor in good health and CMV-seronegative.

The chain joins TRBV2 to TRBJ1-1; 8 bases map to TRBD1. Germline values: CDR1 SNHLY, CDR2 FYNNEI. J was trimmed by 4 bases and V by 6 bases; bases with no gene match: 10. The CDR3 length is 15 residues. CDR3 in amino acids: CASSDITGGLTEAFF. In DNA form, the CDR3 reads TGTGCCAGCAGCGACATTACAGGGGGTCTCACTGAAGCTTTCTTT.

The chain uses TRBV11-2 and TRBJ1-2; 8 positions match TRBD1. Trimming removed 5 bases from V and 4 bases from J; junction bases left unmatched: 15. This CDR3 is built from 17 residues. The V gene's germline CDR1 is SGHAT and CDR2 FQNNGV. CDR3 protein: CASSPRDRLVRGYGYTF. The CDR3 DNA reads as TGTGCCAGCAGCCCCCGGGACAGGCTCGTTCGGGGCTATGGCTACACCTTC. Based on the CDR3 plus reference TRBV11-2 and TRBJ1-2, the full variable domain is EAGVAQSPRYKIIEKRQSVAFWCNPISGHATLYWYQQILGQGPKLLIQFQNNGVVDDSQLPKDRFSAERLKGVDSTLKIQPAKLEDSAVYLCASSPRDRLVRGYGYTFGSGTRLTVV.

This clone was found once. V gene TRBV21-1 combines with J gene TRBJ2-1; no check of the table's D call, TRBD1, against the DNA was made. TRBV21-1 is given as a pseudogene. The CDR3 spans 16 residues. This chain's CDR3 is CASSKYTGRRCDEQFF. In nucleotides, the CDR3 is TGTGCCAGCAGCAAGTACACAGGGCGTAGATGCGATGAGCAGTTCTTC.

The chain carries TRBV7-9 and TRBJ1-5; 7 bases align to TRBD1. The CDR3 runs to 18 residues. V shed 0 bases, J shed 4 bases, and the junction held 12 bases outside the gene matches. CDR1 and CDR2 from the germline V gene are SEHNR and FQNEAQ (reference sequence). The CDR3 nucleotides are TGTGCCAGCAGCTTAGCCTCCCAGAGCAGGGGGTGGAATCAGCCCCAGCATTTT. This translates into CASSLASQSRGWNQPQHF.

The J gene is TRBJ1-1, the V gene TRBV7-9; D may be TRBD1 (5 bases). The CDR3 totals 17 residues. The V end was cut by 1 base, the J end by 0 bases, with 15 bases between. Germline-derived CDR1 and CDR2 are SEHNR and FQNEAQ (reference sequence). CDR3 DNA sequence: TGTGCCAGCAGCTTAGTCGCCAGACAGAGATTGAACACTGAAGCTTTCTTT. Translating it yields CASSLVARQRLNTEAFF.

This chain joins TRBV9 and TRBJ2-3, with D hard to call. Germline CDR1 SGDLS, CDR2 YYNGEE. The CDR3 contains 12 residues. V lost 0 bases and J 7 bases, leaving 6 bases between the germline ends. CDR3 sequence (DNA): TGTGCCAGCAGCGTAGATGAGAATACGCAGTATTTT. Its translation: CASSVDENTQYF.

The CDR3 bases are TGTGCCAGCAGTCCCTCTAGCGGGAGGTGGTTCAGGACAGATACGCAGTATTTT. It codes for CASSPSSGRWFRTDTQYF. The gene calls are TRBV5-6 and TRBJ2-3, with 11 bases that match TRBD2. This CDR3 comprises 18 residues. Germline-derived CDR1 and CDR2 are SGHDT and YYEEEE. V lost 5 bases and J lost 3; bases outside the gene matches: 14.

The rearrangement joins TRBV29-1 to TRBJ2-7; 10 nucleotides align to TRBD1. Germline V gene lookup returns CDR1 SQVTM and CDR2 ANQGSEA. This CDR3 spans 12 amino acids. V trimming: 6 bases; J trimming: 2 bases; junction bases outside the gene matches: 1. CDR3 in DNA: TGCAGCGTGGGACAGGGGACCTACGAGCAGTACTTC. Encoded protein: CSVGQGTYEQYF.

The J gene is TRBJ2-1, the V gene TRBV4-2; 8 bases are a match to TRBD2. There are 14 residues in the CDR3. Trimming took 2 bases from V and 7 from J; bases not matched to a gene: 4. Germline CDR1 and CDR2: LGHNA and YNFKEQ. DNA of the CDR3: TGTGCCAGCAGCCAAAGCGGGAGAGGAAATGAGCAGTTCTTC. Amino acids: CASSQSGRGNEQFF.

The chain has TRBV30 and TRBJ1-2; 7 positions match TRBD1. The CDR3 spans 15 residues. Germline V lookup: CDR1 GTSNPN, CDR2 SVGIG (reference sequence). V trimming: 1 base; J trimming: 3 bases; junction bases outside the gene matches: 8. The CDR3 loop reads CAWSGNRGFHYGYTF. CDR3 nucleotides: TGTGCCTGGAGTGGTAACAGGGGATTTCACTATGGCTACACCTTC.

This sequence joins TRBV30 and TRBJ2-3; TRBD2 might be the D (6 bases). The CDR3 runs to 15 residues. The V end was cut by 6 bases, the J end by 7 bases, with 23 bases between. Germline assignment: CDR1 GTSNPN and CDR2 SVGIG (reference sequence). The chain's CDR3 is CACTTGTPAANTQYF. CDR3 DNA sequence: TGTGCCTGTACGACCGGGACTCCCGCGGCTAATACGCAGTATTTT.

There are a few counts of this clone. The rearrangement links TRBV7-2 to TRBJ1-5; 7 bases are shared with TRBD1. Germline-derived CDR1 and CDR2 are SGHTA and FQGNSA. V was pared by 5 bases and J by 7 bases, with 11 bases of the junction left unmatched. This CDR3 contains 15 residues. The CDR3 region is CASSPDRVWGQPQHF. The CDR3 nucleotides are TGTGCCAGCAGCCCAGACAGGGTTTGGGGCCAGCCCCAGCATTTT. Using reference TRBV7-2 and TRBJ1-5 for the parts outside the CDR3, the full variable domain is GAGVSQSPSNKVTEKGKDVELRCDPISGHTALYWYRQSLGQGLEFLIYFQGNSAPDKSGLPSDRFSAERTGGSVSTLTIQRTQQEDSAVYLCASSPDRVWGQPQHFGDGTRLSIL.

This clone was seen just once. This chain joins TRBV4-1 and TRBJ2-7, with 7 bases that match TRBD1. With V trimmed by 3 bases and J by 2 bases, 1 base remained unmatched. CDR3 length: 13 residues. Germline V lookup: CDR1 MGHRA, CDR2 YSYEKL. CDR3 nucleotide sequence: TGCGCCAGCAGCCACGGGACAGCCTACGAGCAGTACTTC. It codes for CASSHGTAYEQYF.

DNA of the CDR3: TGTGCCAGCGTGAAGACAGGGGGTGACTCTCAGCCCCAGCATTTT. Translation: CASVKTGGDSQPQHF. The V gene is TRBV6-1, the J gene TRBJ1-5; 9 nucleotides match TRBD1. Germline V CDR1 and CDR2: MNHNS, SASEGT. The CDR3 runs 15 residues. With 8 bases clipped from V and 6 bases from J, the junction kept 11 bases outside the gene matches.

This clone was seen more than once but under ten times. This chain connects TRBV10-3 to TRBJ2-6; TRBD1 might be the D (5 bases). This CDR3 is 15 amino acids long. The germline CDR1 and CDR2 sequences are ENHRY and SYGVKD. V lost 5 bases, J lost 0 bases, and 8 bases lay in between. This chain's CDR3 is CAISPDSSGANVLTF. CDR3 DNA: TGTGCCATCAGTCCAGACAGCTCTGGGGCCAACGTCCTGACTTTC.

This rearrangement joins TRBV27 to TRBJ2-1, with TRBD2 identical over 12 bases. V gave up 5 bases and J gave up 7 bases; unmatched junction bases: 6. The length of the CDR3 is 15 residues. Germline CDR1 reads MNHEY; CDR2 reads SMNVEV (reference sequence). The CDR3 spells CASSVTSGRRNEQFF. As DNA, the CDR3 is TGTGCCAGCAGTGTCACTAGCGGGAGGAGGAATGAGCAGTTCTTC.

The chain links TRBV5-1 to TRBJ1-2; no reliable D call. The germline gives CDR1 SGHRS, CDR2 YFSETQ. V was cut by 4 bases and J by 8 bases, with 9 bases left in between. This CDR3 has 11 amino acids. CDR3 in amino acids: CASSPGGGYTF. The CDR3 nucleotides read TGCGCCAGCAGCCCGGGCGGGGGCTACACCTTC.

The V and J genes are TRBV9 and TRBJ2-3; 13 bases are a match to TRBD2. The J segment lost 4 bases and the V segment lost 5 bases, leaving 4 bases of the junction unmatched. The CDR3 runs 15 residues. Per the germline V gene, CDR1 is SGDLS and CDR2 is YYNGEE. CDR3 DNA sequence: TGTGCCAGCAGTACTAGCGGGAGGGTCGCAGATACGCAGTATTTT. Translation gives CASSTSGRVADTQYF.

The chain links TRBV5-5 to TRBJ2-7, with D unclear. The CDR3 spans 15 residues. Trimming shortened V by 0 bases and J by 3 bases, and 13 bases separated the two germline ends. Germline V gene lookup returns CDR1 SGHKS and CDR2 YYEKEE (reference sequence). CDR3 bases: TGTGCCAGCAGCTTGGAGTTTCTACCGAGCTACGAGCAGTACTTC. This codes for CASSLEFLPSYEQYF.

The chain combines TRBV5-8 with TRBJ2-4; D not certain. Germline values: CDR1 SGHTS, CDR2 YDEGEE. Trimming pared 1 base from V and 0 bases from J, leaving 5 bases between. The CDR3 is 14 residues long. The DNA for the CDR3 is TGTGCCAGCAGCTTGACCAGAGCCAAAAACATTCAGTACTTC. This gives the protein CASSLTRAKNIQYF.

CDR3 bases: TGTGCCAGCAGCTTAGACCTAGGAGGTTTGCCGGGAAATAACTACGAGCAGTACTTC. This gives the protein CASSLDLGGLPGNNYEQYF. The chain couples TRBV11-3 to TRBJ2-7; D perhaps matches TRBD2 (5 bases). The CDR3 covers 19 residues. Trimming took 0 bases from V and 3 from J, leaving 24 bases between them. Germline assignment: CDR1 SGHNT and CDR2 YENEEA.

The chain couples TRBV13 to TRBJ2-6, with TRBD1 matching 8 bases. V shed 5 bases, J shed 0 bases, and the junction held 18 bases outside the gene matches. The CDR3 spans 21 residues. The germline V gene encodes CDR1 PRHDT and CDR2 FYEKMQ (reference sequence). CDR3 loop: CASSLYPLRTGKSSGANVLTF. DNA of the CDR3: TGTGCCAGCAGCCTATATCCGCTCCGGACAGGGAAGAGCTCTGGGGCCAACGTCCTGACTTTC. Combining the CDR3 with reference TRBV13 and TRBJ2-6 gives the whole variable domain AAGVIQSPRHLIKEKRETATLKCYPIPRHDTVYWYQQGPGQDPQFLISFYEKMQSDKGSIPDRFSAQQFSDYHSELNMSSLELGDSALYFCASSLYPLRTGKSSGANVLTFGAGSRLTVL.

This chain links TRBV5-1 with TRBJ2-6, with TRBD1 matching over 8 bases. After removal of 3 bases from V and 2 bases from J, the junction contained 4 bases not matched to a gene. Germline CDR1 SGHRS, CDR2 YFSETQ. The CDR3 covers 16 residues. Written as DNA, the CDR3 is TGCGCCAGCAGCTCCCACAGGGGGACTGGGGCCAACGTCCTGACTTTC. Its translation: CASSSHRGTGANVLTF.

This clone was found once. CDR3 sequence (DNA): TGTGCCAGCAGCCCTCAGCGGGGGGTTTACAATGAGCAGTTCTTC. Amino acid sequence: CASSPQRGVYNEQFF. This chain uses TRBV9 with TRBJ2-1, with TRBD2 identical over 9 bases. The CDR3 loop spans 15 amino acids. After removal of 4 bases from V and 4 bases from J, the junction contained 6 bases not matched to a gene. Germline CDR1 and CDR2: SGDLS and YYNGEE.

The chain couples TRBV11-2 to TRBJ2-7; D gene uncertain. This CDR3 region has 12 residues. Germline lookup yields CDR1 SGHAT and CDR2 FQNNGV. V lost 5 bases, J lost 2 bases, and 7 bases lay in between. CDR3 region: CASSPAAYEQYF. The DNA of the CDR3 is TGTGCCAGCAGCCCGGCGGCCTACGAGCAGTACTTC.

V usage is TRBV7-9 and J usage is TRBJ2-6; no definite D call. V lost 7 bases and J 0 bases, leaving 4 bases between the germline ends. The length of the CDR3 is 13 residues. The germline gives CDR1 SEHNR, CDR2 FQNEAQ (reference sequence). The CDR3 loop is CASMRSGANVLTF. DNA of the CDR3: TGTGCCAGCATGCGCTCTGGGGCCAACGTCCTGACTTTC.

V and J are TRBV4-1 and TRBJ2-7; TRBD2 matches at 7 bases. CDR1 is MGHRA and CDR2 is YSYEKL in the germline V gene. V lost 3 bases and J lost 4; bases outside the gene matches: 12. The CDR3 consists of 16 residues. This CDR3 reads CASSQVHGGRIYEQYF. CDR3 nucleotides: TGCGCCAGCAGCCAGGTGCACGGGGGGAGGATATACGAGCAGTACTTC.

The chain combines TRBV28 with TRBJ2-1; 7 bases align to TRBD2. This CDR3 spans 14 amino acids. From germline, CDR1 is MDHEN and CDR2 SYDVKM. After removal of 6 bases from V and 6 bases from J, the junction contained 8 bases not matched to a gene. The DNA of the CDR3 is TGTGCCAGCAGGCCCCCGGGGGGTATCAATGAGCAGTTCTTC. Amino acids: CASRPPGGINEQFF.